The source of this T cell receptor (beta chain) is a study of cytomegalovirus exposure and HLA in healthy donors. Study-level background: From HLA-typed donors, an early data release held roughly 80 million unique TCRs. Study outcomes and limitations: Productive status was seen about 90% or about 30% of the time for most TCR beta V segments in an earlier analysis. A later analysis appeared to link common viral pathogens to several of the most significant clusters.

The PCR had 60 Vbeta and 13 Jbeta primers. Clones were sequenced by immunoSEQ multiplex PCR, and TCRdb holds only the in-frame ones, with some missing. The table records fewer than 100,000 clones, 70% to 80% of them present only once. The germline CDR1 and CDR2 sequences are LNHDA and SQIVND (reference sequence). After removal of 4 bases from V and 7 bases from J, the junction contained 9 bases not matched to a gene. This CDR3 region has 16 residues. On this clone itself: Its specificity is not known.

Sample: PBMCs. V is TRBV19 and J is TRBJ1-5, with TRBD1 matching over 11 bases. This sequence originates from a man aged 55 to 69 in good health and CMV-seropositive. In DNA form, the CDR3 reads TGTGCCAGTAGTACCCGGGACAGGGGGTCGGGGCAGCCCCAGCATTTT. This translates into CASSTRDRGSGQPQHF.